This T cell receptor (beta chain) was observed in a study of OX40 agonist ivuxolimab in advanced cancers. At the level of the whole study: Ivuxolimab, which targeted the costimulatory receptor OX40 (CD134), was an agonistic, fully human IgG2 monoclonal antibody. Intravenous ivuxolimab was administered to patients every 2 weeks at six dose levels: 0.01, 0.1, 0.3, 1.5, 3 and 10 mg/kg. Of the approximately 53 patients in dose escalation, around 20 had hepatocellular carcinoma, about 15 had melanoma, 9 had renal cell carcinoma and 9 had head and neck cancer. In the dose-escalation cohort, over 65% of patients were male, and the mean age was around 60 years, with a range of roughly 20 to 85. Prior anti-PD-1, anti-PD-L1 or anti-CTLA-4 therapy was permitted, and 30% to 50% of dose-escalation patients had received checkpoint inhibitors. Partial responses occurred in three dose-escalation patients: two with cutaneous melanoma and one with hepatocellular carcinoma. Peripheral TCRbeta sequencing aimed to test whether ivuxolimab altered TCR sequence diversity and caused clonal T-cell expansion. The monotherapy dose-escalation portion (N = 52 patients) of the phase I ivuxolimab trial is reported in the paper. What the study reported, not specific to this receptor: Low levels of normalized T-cell clonal expansion were also seen in some patients who did not respond. At doses from 0.1 to 3.0 mg/kg, clonal expansion was seen in both CD4+ and CD8+ blood T cells between baseline and week 6. In partial responders in the 0.1-3.0 mg/kg groups, normalized peripheral clonal expansion was found to be among the lowest, especially among CD8+ T cells. On average, CD8+ T cells showed more expanded clones than CD4+ T cells after ivuxolimab. Antigen specificity was not determined for the clonally expanded peripheral T cells.

V is reduced by 4 bases and J by 0 bases, leaving a spacing of 7 bases between them. The CDR3 starts with the cysteine, ends with the phenylalanine, and has 13 residues. The retained sequence is limited to the CDR3, 39 bases, with the frame set at the first base. Via the germline V gene (reference sequence), CDR1 is SGHNT and CDR2 YYREEE. Genomic DNA was extracted from sorted cells for sequencing of the TCRbeta CDR3 region. TCRbeta CDR3 regions were sequenced using the immunoSEQ Assay. The source is immuneACCESS, and TCRdb retained only in-frame sequences with V and J called. Part of the clones is not carried over; for the studies checked, unresolved V genes explain less than half of this, and the remainder is unexplained. Here the sample has more than 50,000 clones; more than 70% occur a single time. Of the sample, under 3% is held by the ten largest clones. Patients with autoimmune disease history or receiving systemic immunosuppression were excluded from the trial. Peripheral blood for TCR sequencing was collected from all dose cohorts at baseline, on cycle 4 day 1, and on cycle 7 day 1. Samples were obtained from an open-label, multicenter, first-in-human phase I dose-escalation trial of ivuxolimab. Adults with locally advanced or metastatic melanoma, renal cell, hepatocellular, or head and neck squamous cell carcinoma were enrolled in the trial. Before TCR sequencing, CD4+ T cells and CD8+ T cells from peripheral blood were sorted into separate populations.

Details on this clone: It has no known antigen specificity. Base qualities are not provided; no much larger clone lies one nucleotide away.

Sequencing used CD4+ or CD8+ T cells sorted from blood, obtained in a trial of the OX40 agonist ivuxolimab. This receptor chain uses TRBV5-4 and TRBJ1-1, with the D gene call left open. This clonotype originated in an adult with an advanced solid tumor such as melanoma, head and neck, liver or kidney cancer. At the DNA level, the sequence is TGTGCCAGCAGCCATGACCTGAACACTGAAGCTTTCTTT. This is translated as CASSHDLNTEAFF.